Below are 29 T cell receptor beta chains sequenced from a single sample in a study of PD-1 blockade in classical Hodgkin lymphoma (dated by TCRdb to about 2020). The receptor library was made with the immunoSEQ multiplex PCR assay. Drawn from immuneACCESS, this table holds only the in-frame rearrangements with V and J called that TCRdb kept. Clones are partly lost; checked studies trace under half to an unresolved V gene and leave the rest unexplained. For this sample the table gives 57,000 or so clones, of which 87% were detected only once. Over 7.5% of the sample is in the top ten clones. The time point tag for this specimen amounts to: cycle 4 day 1 (C4D1), after about 6 weeks of nivolumab. Every trial patient had relapsed following autologous stem cell transplantation, and prior brentuximab vedotin exposure was what differed among cohorts A, B and C. Sequenced here: peripheral blood mononuclear cells (PBMCs), sampled before the fourth cycle of nivolumab. All receptors come from a human donor with classical Hodgkin lymphoma.

About this clone: This sample also contains other DNA sequences that code for the same CDR3. J is TRBJ2-2 and V is TRBV5-1; D is perhaps TRBD2 (6 bases). There are 16 residues in the CDR3. V gave up 3 bases and J gave up 2 bases, with 14 bases separating them. Germline V lookup: CDR1 SGHRS, CDR2 YFSETQ. In DNA form, the CDR3 reads TGCGCCAGCAGCTCTACCGGGACTTCAAACACCGGGGAGCTGTTTTTT. Translation: CASSSTGTSNTGELFF.

The chain has TRBV6-1 and TRBJ2-7, with a tentative D call TRBD2 (6 bases). The CDR3 spans 15 residues. Germline loops: CDR1 MNHNS, CDR2 SASEGT. Trimming removed 7 bases from V and 3 bases from J, with 19 bases in between. The CDR3 reads CASNRLTGDFYEQYF. The DNA of the CDR3 is TGTGCCAGCAACCGCTTAACGGGGGACTTCTACGAGCAGTACTTC.

There are a few counts of this clone. The rearrangement uses TRBV6-6 and TRBJ1-2, with D tentatively TRBD1 (6 bases). The length of the CDR3 is 15 residues. The germline V and J ends were trimmed by 4 bases and 6 bases, with 18 bases remaining between them. Germline lookup yields CDR1 MNHNY and CDR2 SVGAGI (reference sequence). The CDR3: CASSFERGLEDGYTF. The CDR3 DNA follows: TGTGCCAGCAGTTTTGAGCGGGGGCTGGAGGATGGCTACACCTTC.

This chain joins TRBV7-8 and TRBJ2-3; TRBD1 is a possible D gene (5 bases). Trimming shortened V by 3 bases and J by 3 bases, and 7 bases separated the two germline ends. CDR1 and CDR2 from the germline V gene are SGHVS and FQNEAQ. This CDR3 comprises 13 residues. Written as DNA, the CDR3 is TGTGCCAGCAGCTTGCCAGGGACAGATACGCAGTATTTT. Translation: CASSLPGTDTQYF.

The chain combines TRBV5-1 with TRBJ1-1; D may be TRBD1 (5 bases). From germline, CDR1 is SGHRS and CDR2 YFSETQ. With 4 bases removed from V and 0 bases from J, the gap between germline ends came to 7 bases. This CDR3 is 13 amino acids long. The CDR3 nucleotides are TGCGCCAGCAGCCAGGGAGTGAACACTGAAGCTTTCTTT. Encoded protein: CASSQGVNTEAFF.

The rearrangement uses TRBV14 and TRBJ1-3; TRBD1 aligns across 8 bases. Germline CDR1 is SGHDN and CDR2 is FVKESK. The CDR3 is 13 residues long. V lost 8 bases and J lost 4; bases outside the gene matches: 4. CDR3 protein: CASRRTGGNTIYF. In nucleotides, the CDR3 is TGTGCCAGCCGAAGGACAGGGGGAAACACCATATATTTT.

The chain has TRBV7-9 and TRBJ2-5; 7 bases map to TRBD2. CDR1 and CDR2 from the germline V gene are SEHNR and FQNEAQ (reference sequence). V shed 5 bases, J shed 5 bases, and the junction held 5 bases outside the gene matches. The CDR3 is made up of 13 amino acids. CDR3 amino acids: CASSASGAETQYF. The CDR3 DNA sequence: TGTGCCAGCAGCGCCAGCGGGGCCGAGACCCAGTACTTC.

The gene calls are TRBV4-1 and TRBJ1-3; D gene unclear. Germline loops: CDR1 MGHRA, CDR2 YSYEKL. The germline V and J ends were trimmed by 0 bases and 4 bases, with 10 bases remaining between them. CDR3 length: 15 residues. In DNA, the CDR3 is TGCGCCAGCAGCCAAGATCTAGGAAGAGGAAACACCATATATTTT. It translates to CASSQDLGRGNTIYF.

The CDR3 coding sequence is TGTGCCAGTAGTATAGTAGAGGGGACTGAAGCTTTCTTT. Its protein product is CASSIVEGTEAFF. The J gene is TRBJ1-1, the V gene TRBV19; D possibly corresponds to TRBD1 (5 bases). This CDR3 has 13 amino acids. CDR1 is LNHDA and CDR2 is SQIVND in the germline V gene (reference sequence). V shed 1 base and J shed 5 bases, with 8 bases lying between them.

This sequence joins TRBV12-5 and TRBJ2-7, with TRBD1 identical over 7 bases. After removal of 0 bases from V and 3 bases from J, the junction contained 5 bases not matched to a gene. Germline assignment: CDR1 LGHNT and CDR2 FRNRAP. The CDR3 is 15 residues long. CDR3 sequence (DNA): TGTGCTAGTGGTTTGGTACGAAACAGGGGCTACGAGCAGTACTTC. It yields the protein CASGLVRNRGYEQYF.

J is TRBJ2-6 and V is TRBV9, with D unresolved. The CDR3 loop spans 11 amino acids. From germline, CDR1 is SGDLS and CDR2 YYNGEE. The V end lost 6 bases, the J end lost 10 bases, and 8 bases lay between the germline ends. The CDR3 here is CASKSSNVLTF. The CDR3 DNA follows: TGTGCCAGCAAAAGTAGTAACGTCCTGACTTTC.

The V and J genes are TRBV29-1 and TRBJ2-7, with unresolved D. Germline CDR1 is SQVTM and CDR2 is ANQGSEA. Trimming removed 4 bases from V and 3 bases from J, with 7 bases in between. The CDR3 has 11 residues. In DNA, the CDR3 is TGCAGCGTTGTTGAAGGCTACGAGCAGTACTTC. Its translation is CSVVEGYEQYF.

The V and J genes are TRBV9 and TRBJ1-3; D is perhaps TRBD1 (5 bases). V dropped 4 bases and J dropped 1 base, with 12 bases sitting between them. Germline assignment: CDR1 SGDLS and CDR2 YYNGEE. The CDR3 loop spans 15 amino acids. CDR3 protein: CASSPGTASGNTIYF. The CDR3 DNA is TGTGCCAGCAGCCCCGGGACGGCATCTGGAAACACCATATATTTT.

Of note for this clone: Within the sample, other DNA sequences also encode this same CDR3. V and J are TRBV6-5 and TRBJ1-1; D is possibly TRBD1 (5 bases). The CDR3 runs 15 residues. Trimming took 4 bases from V and 8 from J, leaving 20 bases between them. From germline, CDR1 is MNHEY and CDR2 SVGAGI. The CDR3 reads CASSSRGLVRVEAFF. The CDR3 coding sequence is TGTGCCAGCAGTTCACGGGGCCTCGTGAGAGTGGAAGCTTTCTTT.

This chain uses TRBV11-3 with TRBJ2-1; 7 positions match TRBD2. Germline-derived CDR1 and CDR2 are SGHNT and YENEEA. Germline trimming cut 8 bases from V and 7 bases from J; bases unmatched to any gene: 8. The CDR3 has 13 amino acids. CDR3 in amino acids: CASSRTRGNEQFF. The CDR3 DNA reads as TGTGCCAGCTCTAGGACTAGAGGGAATGAGCAGTTCTTC.

J is TRBJ2-1 and V is TRBV12-5; D remains unclear. The ends were cut back, 1 base at V and 1 base at J, with 8 bases in the middle. Germline CDR1 is LGHNT and CDR2 is FRNRAP. This CDR3 has 15 amino acids. The CDR3 DNA reads as TGTGCTAGTGGTTTGGCGGACGGATCCTACAATGAGCAGTTCTTC. It encodes CASGLADGSYNEQFF.

V gene TRBV30 combines with J gene TRBJ1-2; 8 positions match TRBD1. CDR1 GTSNPN and CDR2 SVGIG come from the germline V gene (reference sequence). The CDR3 is 14 amino acids. V dropped 7 bases and J dropped 4; count of bases not matched to a gene: 11. CDR3 DNA: TGTGCCTCCCCCCCCGGCGACAGGGGCTATGGCTACACCTTC. This codes for CASPPGDRGYGYTF.

The chain couples TRBV5-1 to TRBJ2-1; D possibly corresponds to TRBD1 (6 bases). CDR3 length: 12 amino acids. Germline-derived CDR1 and CDR2 are SGHRS and YFSETQ. Between the trimmed V and J ends, which lost 4 bases and 6 bases, there was a span of 8 bases. CDR3 loop: CASSPDSNEQFF. CDR3 in DNA: TGCGCCAGCAGCCCGGACAGCAATGAGCAGTTCTTC.

This CDR3 is CASSQVRASGNTIYF. CDR3 nucleotides: TGCGCCAGCAGCCAAGTGAGGGCCTCTGGAAACACCATATATTTT. This rearrangement joins TRBV4-1 to TRBJ1-3; no reliable D call. The V and J ends lost 1 base and 0 bases respectively, with 7 bases between them. The CDR3 contains 15 residues. The V gene's germline CDR1 is MGHRA and CDR2 YSYEKL.

The genes are TRBV2 and TRBJ2-2; 9 positions agree with TRBD1. The length of the CDR3 is 16 residues. The V gene end was trimmed by 7 bases and the J gene end by 0 bases; junction bases not matched to a gene: 6. Germline CDR1 and CDR2: SNHLY and FYNNEI. The CDR3 reads CASTWDRASNTGELFF. The CDR3 DNA sequence: TGTGCCAGCACCTGGGACAGGGCCTCGAACACCGGGGAGCTGTTTTTT.

This chain uses TRBV5-1 with TRBJ2-1, with 8 bases that match TRBD2. Germline CDR1 reads SGHRS; CDR2 reads YFSETQ. Trimming removed 0 bases from V and 8 bases from J; junction bases left unmatched: 7. The CDR3 contains 15 residues. CDR3 nucleotide sequence: TGCGCCAGCAGCTTGGTAGGCGGGGGGCCAGATGAGCAGTTCTTC. Translated: CASSLVGGGPDEQFF.

The genes are TRBV7-2 and TRBJ2-1; 7 nucleotides align to TRBD2. The CDR3 contains 18 residues. V lost 1 base, J lost 0 bases, and 9 bases stayed unmatched. Germline V lookup: CDR1 SGHTA, CDR2 FQGNSA. CDR3 sequence (DNA): TGTGCCAGCAGCTTAGTCGGCTTGGGGGGGAGCTCCTACAATGAGCAGTTCTTC. Protein: CASSLVGLGGSSYNEQFF.

The table lists this clone with a few counts. This rearrangement joins TRBV5-1 to TRBJ1-4; 8 bases are a match to TRBD1. V shed 4 bases and J 4 bases; nucleotides not matched to a gene: 3. The germline V gene encodes CDR1 SGHRS and CDR2 YFSETQ. This CDR3 contains 14 residues. In nucleotides, the CDR3 is TGCGCCAGCAGCCATACAGGGGGTAATGAAAAACTGTTTTTT. It specifies CASSHTGGNEKLFF.

This clone has only one observation. The rearrangement joins TRBV2 to TRBJ1-1; 10 bases are shared with TRBD1. The CDR3 covers 15 residues. With V trimmed by 7 bases and J by 3 bases, 8 bases remained unmatched. Germline V lookup: CDR1 SNHLY, CDR2 FYNNEI. CDR3 region: CASNGQGVTDTEAFF. In nucleotides, the CDR3 is TGTGCCAGCAACGGACAGGGGGTTACGGACACTGAAGCTTTCTTT.

Only one count was recorded for this clone. The V call is TRBV28, the J call TRBJ2-1, with TRBD1 as a possible D gene (6 bases). Germline lookup yields CDR1 MDHEN and CDR2 SYDVKM. Trimming pared 7 bases from V and 4 bases from J, leaving 14 bases between. This CDR3 spans 14 amino acids. As DNA, the CDR3 is TGTGCCAGCACCCAACAAGGGGGTTACAATGAGCAGTTCTTC. This gives the protein CASTQQGGYNEQFF.

The rearrangement uses TRBV7-9 and TRBJ2-3; D assignment may be TRBD1 or TRBD2 (6 bases each). The CDR3 is 13 amino acids. Germline V gene lookup returns CDR1 SEHNR and CDR2 FQNEAQ (reference sequence). Trimming left V 2 bases short and J 6 bases short, with 9 bases between. CDR3 region: CASSLSGADTQYF. As DNA, the CDR3 is TGTGCCAGCAGCTTATCGGGGGCCGATACGCAGTATTTT.

This sequence joins TRBV7-2 and TRBJ1-2, with D possibly being TRBD1 (5 bases). The CDR3 covers 15 residues. CDR1 and CDR2 from the germline V gene are SGHTA and FQGNSA. The V gene lost 5 bases and the J gene lost 4 bases, with 17 bases spanning the gap. The CDR3 coding sequence is TGTGCCAGCAGCCCCACTCGGGGGGGGTTCTATGGCTACACCTTC. This codes for CASSPTRGGFYGYTF.

This chain links TRBV28 with TRBJ2-4; 8 bases fit TRBD2. In germline, CDR1 is MDHEN, CDR2 SYDVKM. V lost 6 bases and J lost 7; bases outside the gene matches: 11. This CDR3 has 15 residues. The CDR3 nucleotides read TGTGCCAGCAGCCCCGCCGGACTAGCCTCGAACATTCAGTACTTC. Encoded protein: CASSPAGLASNIQYF.

The chain is built from TRBV5-1 and TRBJ1-3; a possible D gene is TRBD1 (5 bases). Deletions cut 3 bases from V and 0 bases from J, with 10 bases between. This CDR3 contains 15 residues. Germline V CDR1 and CDR2: SGHRS, YFSETQ. CDR3 amino acids: CASSSQGYSGNTIYF. The DNA of the CDR3 is TGCGCCAGCAGCTCCCAGGGCTACTCTGGAAACACCATATATTTT.